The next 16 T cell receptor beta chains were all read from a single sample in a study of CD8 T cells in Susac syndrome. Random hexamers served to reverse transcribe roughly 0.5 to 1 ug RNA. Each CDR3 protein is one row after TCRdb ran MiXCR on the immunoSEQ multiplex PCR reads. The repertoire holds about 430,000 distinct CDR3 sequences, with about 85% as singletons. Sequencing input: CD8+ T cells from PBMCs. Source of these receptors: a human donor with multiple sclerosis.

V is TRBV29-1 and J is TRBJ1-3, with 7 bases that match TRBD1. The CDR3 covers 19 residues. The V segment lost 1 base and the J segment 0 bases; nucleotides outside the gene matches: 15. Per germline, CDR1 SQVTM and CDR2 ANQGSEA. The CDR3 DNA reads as TGCAGCGTTGAAGGGGGGGAAATGGGACAGTCGAACTCTGGAAACACCATATATTTT. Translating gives CSVEGGEMGQSNSGNTIYF.

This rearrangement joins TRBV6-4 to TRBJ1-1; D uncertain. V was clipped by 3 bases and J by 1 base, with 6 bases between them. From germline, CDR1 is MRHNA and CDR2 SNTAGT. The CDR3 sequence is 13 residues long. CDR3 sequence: CASSETENTEAFF. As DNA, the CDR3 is TGTGCCAGCAGTGAAACAGAGAACACTGAAGCTTTCTTT.

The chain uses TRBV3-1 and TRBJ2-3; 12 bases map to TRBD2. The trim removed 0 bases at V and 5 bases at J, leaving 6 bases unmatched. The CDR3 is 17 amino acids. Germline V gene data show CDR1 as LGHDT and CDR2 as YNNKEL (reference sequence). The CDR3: CASSQDFLAGGRDTQYF. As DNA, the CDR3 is TGTGCCAGCAGCCAAGATTTCCTAGCGGGGGGGAGAGATACGCAGTATTTT.

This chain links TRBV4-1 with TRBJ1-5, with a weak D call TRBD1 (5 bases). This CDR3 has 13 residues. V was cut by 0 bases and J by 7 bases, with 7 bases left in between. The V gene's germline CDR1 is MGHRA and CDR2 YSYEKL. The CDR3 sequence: CASSQEWGQPQHF. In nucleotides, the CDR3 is TGCGCCAGCAGCCAAGAGTGGGGGCAGCCCCAGCATTTT.

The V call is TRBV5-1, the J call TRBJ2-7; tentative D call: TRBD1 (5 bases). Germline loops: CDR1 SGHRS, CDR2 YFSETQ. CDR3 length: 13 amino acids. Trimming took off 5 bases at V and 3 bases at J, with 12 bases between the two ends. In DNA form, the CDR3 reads TGCGCCAGCAGACAGACAGATAGCTACGAGCAGTACTTC. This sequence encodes CASRQTDSYEQYF.

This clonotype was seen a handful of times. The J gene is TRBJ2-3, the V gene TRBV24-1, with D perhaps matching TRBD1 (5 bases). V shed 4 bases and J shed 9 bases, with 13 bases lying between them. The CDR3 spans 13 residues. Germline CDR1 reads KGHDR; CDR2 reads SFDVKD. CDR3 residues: CATSDRQFTTQYF. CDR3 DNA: TGTGCCACCAGTGACCGACAGTTTACGACGCAGTATTTT.

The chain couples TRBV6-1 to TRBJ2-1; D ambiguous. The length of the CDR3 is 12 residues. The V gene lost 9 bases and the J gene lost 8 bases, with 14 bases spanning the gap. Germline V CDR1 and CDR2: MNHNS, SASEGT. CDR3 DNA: TGTGCCAGTCAGCACACTACGGATGAGCAGTTCTTC. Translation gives CASQHTTDEQFF.

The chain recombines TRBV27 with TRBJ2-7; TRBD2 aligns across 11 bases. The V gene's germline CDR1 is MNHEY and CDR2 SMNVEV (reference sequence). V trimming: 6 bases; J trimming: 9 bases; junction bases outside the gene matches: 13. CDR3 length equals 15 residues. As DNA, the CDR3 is TGTGCCAGCAGCAAATTGGGACTAGCGGCCGATGCGCAGTACTTC. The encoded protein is CASSKLGLAADAQYF.

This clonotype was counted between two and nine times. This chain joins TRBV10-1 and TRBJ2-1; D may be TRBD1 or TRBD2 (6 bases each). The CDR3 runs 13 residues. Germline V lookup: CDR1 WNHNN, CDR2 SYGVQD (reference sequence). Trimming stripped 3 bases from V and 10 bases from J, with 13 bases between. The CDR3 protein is CASSDSGDSEQFF. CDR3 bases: TGCGCCAGCAGTGATTCAGGGGACTCGGAGCAGTTCTTC.

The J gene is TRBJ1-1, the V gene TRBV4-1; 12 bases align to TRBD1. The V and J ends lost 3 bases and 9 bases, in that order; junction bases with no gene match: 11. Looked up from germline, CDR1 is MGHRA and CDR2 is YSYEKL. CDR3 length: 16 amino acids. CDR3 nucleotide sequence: TGCGCCAGCAGCCACAAGACGGGACAGGGGGCTTTTCAAGCTTTCTTT. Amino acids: CASSHKTGQGAFQAFF.

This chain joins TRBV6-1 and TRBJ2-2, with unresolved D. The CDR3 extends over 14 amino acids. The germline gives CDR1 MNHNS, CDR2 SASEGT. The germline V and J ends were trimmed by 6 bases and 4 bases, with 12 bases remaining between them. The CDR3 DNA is TGTGCCAGCAGCGCCCCAGGATTCACCGGGGAGCTGTTTTTT. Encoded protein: CASSAPGFTGELFF.

The chain's CDR3 is CASSFSGQAIQETQYF. CDR3 coding DNA: TGTGCCAGCAGCTTTTCCGGGCAGGCTATCCAAGAGACCCAGTACTTC. V is TRBV7-9 and J is TRBJ2-5; D unclear. Trimming took 3 bases from V and 1 from J, leaving 15 bases between them. The germline CDR1 and CDR2 sequences are SEHNR and FQNEAQ (reference sequence). This CDR3 has 16 amino acids.

The CDR3 DNA follows: TGTGCCACCAGCAGAGTAGAGCGTAGTGGCTACACCTTC. It codes for CATSRVERSGYTF. The V and J genes are TRBV15 and TRBJ1-2; D is unclear. The V gene lost 1 base and the J gene lost 7 bases, with 10 bases spanning the gap. The germline V gene encodes CDR1 LNHNV and CDR2 YYDKDF (reference sequence). The CDR3 length is 13 residues.

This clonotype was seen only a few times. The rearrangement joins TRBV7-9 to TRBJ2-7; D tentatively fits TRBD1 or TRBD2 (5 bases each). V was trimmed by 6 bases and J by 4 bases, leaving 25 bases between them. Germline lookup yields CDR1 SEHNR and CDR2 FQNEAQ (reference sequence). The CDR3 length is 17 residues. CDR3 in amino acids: CASRLPRPGQPTYEQYF. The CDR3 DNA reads TGTGCCAGCAGGTTACCGCGTCCGGGGCAGCCAACTTACGAGCAGTACTTC.

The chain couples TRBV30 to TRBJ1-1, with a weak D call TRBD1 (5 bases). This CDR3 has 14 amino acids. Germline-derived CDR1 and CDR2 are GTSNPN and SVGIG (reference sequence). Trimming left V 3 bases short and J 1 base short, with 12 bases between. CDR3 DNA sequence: TGTGCCTGGAGGTTCGGGGGGGAGAACACTGAAGCTTTCTTT. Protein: CAWRFGGENTEAFF.

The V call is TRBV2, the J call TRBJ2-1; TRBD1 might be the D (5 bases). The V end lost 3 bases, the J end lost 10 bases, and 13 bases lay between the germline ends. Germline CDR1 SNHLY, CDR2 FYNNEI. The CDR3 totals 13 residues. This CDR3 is CASSDLDQGEQFF. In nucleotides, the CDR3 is TGTGCCAGCAGTGATCTGGATCAGGGCGAGCAGTTCTTC.